The present entry profiles one T cell receptor (beta chain) with its context. These data belong to a study of blood T cell repertoires in COVID-19. Background on the study: Material from acute and convalescent COVID-19 was sourced from the United States, Italy and Spain.

Within the 2 weeks before study entry, each person in the exposed group met a COVID-19 case. CDR1 and CDR2 (germline): LNHNV, YYDKDF (reference sequence). V was cut by 5 bases and J by 5 bases, with 12 bases left in between. The CDR3 is made up of 13 amino acids. Authors' analysis steps: It was from reference gene primer amplification that nucleated cell counts were estimated. Sequencing was performed with immunoSEQ multiplex PCR; in TCRdb, only in-frame clones are kept and a portion is missing. The DNA gave D and trimming, while V, J and clone size come from that table. Here the sample spans about 260,000 clones, around 93% being singletons.

The chain is built from TRBV15 and TRBJ1-1; no firm D call. Specimen: PBMCs or T cells enriched from blood (not recorded which). The clonotype originates from a man aged 40-50 years who had been exposed to COVID-19. For the CDR3, the DNA is TGTGCCACCAGCTGGGAGGATCCTACTGAAGCTTTCTTT. Its protein product is CATSWEDPTEAFF.